The 5 T cell receptor beta chains listed next were all sequenced from one sample in a study of T cell responses to AZD1222 COVID-19 vaccine. Clones were sequenced by immunoSEQ multiplex PCR, and TCRdb holds only the in-frame ones, with some missing. This sample has some 110,000 clones, with around 90% found just once. This material consisted of peripheral blood, taken on day 0 of AZD1222 vaccination. The receptors stem from an adult in good health.

The J gene is TRBJ1-2, the V gene TRBV7-9; D is perhaps TRBD1 (6 bases). This CDR3 region has 14 residues. V dropped 5 bases and J dropped 4 bases, with 14 bases sitting between them. Germline CDR1 and CDR2: SEHNR and FQNEAQ (reference sequence). DNA for the CDR3: TGTGCCAGCAGCCACAGGGATCCCGCCTATGGCTACACCTTC. This translates into CASSHRDPAYGYTF.

This chain links TRBV4-2 with TRBJ2-7; tentative D call: TRBD1 (7 bases). The germline V gene encodes CDR1 LGHNA and CDR2 YNFKEQ. Trimming took 0 bases from V and 3 from J, leaving 15 bases between them. This CDR3 has 16 amino acids. CDR3 loop: CASSQERGQPDYEQYF. As DNA, the CDR3 is TGTGCCAGCAGCCAAGAGCGGGGACAGCCAGACTACGAGCAGTACTTC.

J is TRBJ2-7 and V is TRBV24-1, with TRBD1 matching 7 bases. Germline V gene data show CDR1 as KGHDR and CDR2 as SFDVKD. After removal of 3 bases from V and 7 bases from J, the junction contained 5 bases not matched to a gene. This CDR3 has 13 amino acids. CDR3 coding DNA: TGTGCCACCAGTGATAACAGGGGCTGGGAGCAGTACTTC. This sequence encodes CATSDNRGWEQYF.

J is TRBJ1-2 and V is TRBV9; a weak D match, TRBD1 (6 bases). Germline V gene data show CDR1 as SGDLS and CDR2 as YYNGEE. The CDR3 spans 13 residues. The germline V and J ends were trimmed by 4 bases and 5 bases, with 12 bases remaining between them. CDR3 sequence reads: CASSPDSGYGYTF. CDR3 bases: TGTGCCAGCAGCCCGGACAGCGGATATGGCTACACCTTC.

The CDR3 region is CASSQGQRQPQHF. CDR3 in DNA: TGTGCCAGCAGTCAGGGGCAGCGTCAGCCCCAGCATTTT. The chain employs TRBV6-1 and TRBJ1-5; a weak D match, TRBD1 (6 bases). Trimming left V 5 bases short and J 6 bases short, with 11 bases between. Germline V gene data show CDR1 as MNHNS and CDR2 as SASEGT. The CDR3 runs 13 residues.